These 16 T cell receptor beta chains originate from one sample sequenced in a study of blood T cell repertoires in COVID-19. The method was immunoSEQ multiplex PCR; TCRdb's version includes in-frame clones alone and lacks a portion of them. In the table there are some 330,000 clones, approximately 88% of which are singletons. Specimen: PBMCs or T cells enriched from blood (not recorded which). These receptor sequences come from a man aged 25-40 years who had recovered from COVID-19.

The sample holds one count of this clone. J is TRBJ1-2 and V is TRBV14; possibly TRBD1 for D (5 bases). V was trimmed by 1 base and J by 2 bases, leaving 5 bases between them. The germline V gene has CDR1 SGHDN and CDR2 FVKESK. The length of the CDR3 is 13 residues. CDR3 nucleotides: TGTGCCAGCAGCCAAGCAGGGAACTATGGCTACACCTTC. Translated: CASSQAGNYGYTF.

CDR3 amino acids: CASSLWGPYGYTF. CDR3 DNA: TGTGCCAGCAGTTTATGGGGCCCCTATGGCTACACCTTC. This chain uses TRBV28 with TRBJ1-2; no firm D call. The CDR3 runs to 13 residues. The V end was cut by 0 bases, the J end by 4 bases, with 6 bases between. Germline values: CDR1 MDHEN, CDR2 SYDVKM.

This clone was counted a single time. The chain recombines TRBV21-1 with TRBJ2-5; the table's TRBD2 call for D was not verified on the DNA. TRBV21-1 has pseudogene status. There are 14 residues in the CDR3. In DNA form, the CDR3 reads TGTGCCAGCAGCAAAGTTTCGGTCGAGGGGACCCAGTACTTC. Amino acid sequence: CASSKVSVEGTQYF.

The V call is TRBV5-8, the J call TRBJ2-5; 11 bases line up with TRBD2. The length of the CDR3 is 15 residues. The V gene end was trimmed by 4 bases and the J gene end by 1 base; junction bases not matched to a gene: 3. Germline CDR1 is SGHTS and CDR2 is YDEGEE. CDR3: CASSAGLAGQETQYF. CDR3 coding DNA: TGTGCCAGCAGCGCCGGACTAGCGGGCCAAGAGACCCAGTACTTC.

This chain links TRBV27 with TRBJ1-1, with 7 bases identical to TRBD1. The CDR3 extends over 13 amino acids. Unmatched junction bases numbered 8, after V lost 5 bases and J lost 8 bases. The germline V gene encodes CDR1 MNHEY and CDR2 SMNVEV (reference sequence). The DNA for the CDR3 is TGTGCCAGCAGTCGTCGGGACAGCACAGAAGCTTTCTTT. As protein: CASSRRDSTEAFF.

This clone was recorded only once. This chain joins TRBV11-3 and TRBJ2-6; 8 bases fit TRBD2. Germline V gene data show CDR1 as SGHNT and CDR2 as YENEEA. The CDR3 totals 17 residues. With V trimmed by 5 bases and J by 0 bases, 6 bases remained unmatched. CDR3 nucleotide sequence: TGTGCCAGCAGCGGAGCCGGGACTAGCTCTGGGGCCAACGTCCTGACTTTC. Its translation: CASSGAGTSSGANVLTF.

Worth noting for this clone: The sample carries other DNA sequences with the same CDR3. The gene calls are TRBV5-4 and TRBJ1-2; 10 bases are a match to TRBD1. Trimming at V came to 0 bases and at J to 4 bases, leaving 3 bases not matched to a gene. The germline V gene has CDR1 SGHNT and CDR2 YYREEE (reference sequence). This CDR3 region has 15 residues. CDR3 sequence reads: CASSLGGQGVYGYTF. The CDR3 coding sequence is TGTGCCAGCAGCTTGGGAGGACAGGGGGTCTATGGCTACACCTTC.

This clone was detected once. The rearrangement uses TRBV30 and TRBJ2-1, with D possibly TRBD1 on 5 matching bases. Germline loops: CDR1 GTSNPN, CDR2 SVGIG (reference sequence). The ends were cut back, 0 bases at V and 0 bases at J, with 9 bases in the middle. This CDR3 has 15 residues. As DNA, the CDR3 is TGTGCCTGGAGTGTAGACAGCAGCTCCTACAATGAGCAGTTCTTC. This translates into CAWSVDSSSYNEQFF. The variable domain in full, with the rest retrieved from reference TRBV30 and TRBJ2-1, is SQTIHQWPATLVQPVGSPLSLECTVEGTSNPNLYWYRQAAGRGLQLLFYSVGIGQISSEVPQNLSASRPQDRQFILSSKKLLLSDSGFYLCAWSVDSSSYNEQFFGPGTRLTVL.

The CDR3 region is CASSLSPGTGKTYEQYF. CDR3 sequence (DNA): TGTGCCAGCAGTTTATCCCCCGGGACAGGGAAAACCTACGAGCAGTACTTC. The rearrangement joins TRBV27 to TRBJ2-7; 9 bases are a match to TRBD1. The ends lost 0 bases at V and 2 bases at J; junction bases unmatched: 8. CDR3 length: 17 amino acids. CDR1 MNHEY and CDR2 SMNVEV come from the germline V gene (reference sequence).

The chain combines TRBV7-2 with TRBJ2-7, with D possibly TRBD2 on 6 matching bases. This CDR3 is built from 13 residues. Germline V gene lookup returns CDR1 SGHTA and CDR2 FQGNSA. Trimming pared 5 bases from V and 4 bases from J, leaving 12 bases between. CDR3 sequence reads: CASSQGTGYEQYF. The CDR3 bases are TGTGCCAGCAGCCAAGGGACTGGTTACGAGCAGTACTTC.

J is TRBJ1-1 and V is TRBV10-3, with TRBD1 matching over 8 bases. The V and J ends lost 6 bases and 1 base, in that order; junction bases with no gene match: 10. Germline V gene sequence: CDR1 ENHRY, CDR2 SYGVKD. The CDR3 loop spans 16 amino acids. The CDR3 nucleotides are TGTGCCATCAGGCGGCAGGGGGCGAAAACGAACACTGAAGCTTTCTTT. Translation gives CAIRRQGAKTNTEAFF.

The rearrangement uses TRBV2 and TRBJ2-4; a possible D gene is TRBD2 (6 bases). Trimming removed 5 bases at V and 6 bases at J, with 17 bases between. This CDR3 has 15 amino acids. The germline gives CDR1 SNHLY, CDR2 FYNNEI. DNA for the CDR3: TGTGCCAGCAGTTTGGCCCTCCCGGGGGTAAACATTCAGTACTTC. Translation gives CASSLALPGVNIQYF.

The chain couples TRBV5-1 to TRBJ1-4, with D possibly matching TRBD1 (5 bases). CDR1 and CDR2 (germline): SGHRS, YFSETQ. V shed 6 bases and J shed 0 bases, with 9 bases lying between them. This CDR3 has 14 residues. CDR3 region: CASKGDTTNEKLFF. In nucleotides, the CDR3 is TGCGCCAGCAAAGGGGATACAACTAATGAAAAACTGTTTTTT.

The chain couples TRBV7-4 to TRBJ2-5; 10 positions match TRBD1. The CDR3 has 14 residues. CDR1 and CDR2 (germline): SGHVT, SQSDAQ. Trimming cost V 5 bases and J 6 bases; bases outside gene matches: 6. The DNA for the CDR3 is TGTGCCAGCAGCCCCGGGACAGGGGAAAAGACCCAGTACTTC. It is translated as CASSPGTGEKTQYF. The entire variable domain, with the rest obtained from reference TRBV7-4 and TRBJ2-5, is as follows: GAGVSQSPRYKVAKRGRDVALRCDSISGHVTLYWYRQTLGQGSEVLTYSQSDAQRDKSGRPSGRFSAERPERSVSTLKIQRTEQGDSAVYLCASSPGTGEKTQYFGPGTRLLVL.

The chain carries TRBV30 and TRBJ1-2; no firm D call. The CDR3 totals 15 residues. CDR1 is GTSNPN and CDR2 is SVGIG in the germline V gene (reference sequence). With 2 bases removed from V and 1 base from J, the gap between germline ends came to 14 bases. The DNA of the CDR3 is TGTGCCTGGAGTCCCCGCGGCGCTATTAACTATGGCTACACCTTC. Encoded protein: CAWSPRGAINYGYTF.

The V and J genes are TRBV30 and TRBJ2-3, with D uncertain. CDR3 size: 11 residues. Germline CDR1 reads GTSNPN; CDR2 reads SVGIG (reference sequence). Trimming cost V 5 bases and J 3 bases, with 6 bases left between them. The CDR3 here is CAWGLTDTQYF. CDR3 coding DNA: TGTGCCTGGGGTTTAACAGATACGCAGTATTTT.